The 29 T cell receptor beta chains given below trace back to one sample, sequenced in a study of T cells in Graves' hyperthyroidism and ophthalmopathy. RNA transcripts yielded amplified TCR beta CDR3 regions. The HTBI primer set drove a first-round RT-PCR of the TCR CDR3. TCRdb independently ran MiXCR on the multiplex PCR reads; one entry per CDR3 protein. This sample has approximately 720,000 distinct CDR3 sequences, with approximately 19% found just once. What was sequenced was blood. The receptors here all came from a woman between 45 and 60 years old with Graves' hyperthyroidism that later progressed to Graves' ophthalmopathy.

This clonotype occurred many times. The rearrangement uses TRBV11-2 and TRBJ2-4, with TRBD1 matching 9 bases. With 5 bases clipped from V and 6 bases from J, the junction kept 2 bases outside the gene matches. Germline V gene lookup returns CDR1 SGHAT and CDR2 FQNNGV. The CDR3 totals 13 residues. The DNA of the CDR3 is TGTGCCAGCAGCCTGGACAGGGGAAACATTCAGTACTTC. Residues: CASSLDRGNIQYF.

The CDR3 region has the DNA TGTGCCAGCAGCCAAGATGCAGGATTCTCCTACGAGCAGTACTTC. This codes for CASSQDAGFSYEQYF. This sequence joins TRBV7-9 and TRBJ2-7; D is unresolved. The CDR3 sequence is 15 residues long. The germline gives CDR1 SEHNR, CDR2 FQNEAQ (reference sequence). The germline V and J ends were trimmed by 5 bases and 0 bases, with 14 bases remaining between them. The entire variable domain, with the rest obtained from reference TRBV7-9 and TRBJ2-7, is as follows: DTGVSQNPRHKITKRGQNVTFRCDPISEHNRLYWYRQTLGQGPEFLTYFQNEAQLEKSRLLSDRFSAERPKGSFSTLEIQRTEQGDSAMYLCASSQDAGFSYEQYFGPGTRLTVT.

In its sample, this clonotype was seen a few times. CDR3 residues: CATSGDRAVETQYF. DNA for the CDR3: TGTGCCACCAGCGGGGACAGGGCAGTTGAGACCCAGTACTTC. J is TRBJ2-5 and V is TRBV15; 9 nucleotides line up with TRBD1. The CDR3 runs 14 residues. Trimming took 5 bases from V and 5 from J; bases not matched to a gene: 6. Germline V gene sequence: CDR1 LNHNV, CDR2 YYDKDF (reference sequence). The full variable domain, its missing parts supplied by reference TRBV15 and TRBJ2-5, is DAMVIQNPRYQVTQFGKPVTLSCSQTLNHNVMYWYQQKSSQAPKLLFHYYDKDFNNEADTPDNFQSRRPNTSFCFLDIRSPGLGDTAMYLCATSGDRAVETQYFGPGTRLLVL.

This clonotype was seen many times. The J gene is TRBJ2-1, the V gene TRBV18; D may be TRBD2 (7 bases). The length of the CDR3 is 14 residues. Germline CDR1 reads KGHSH; CDR2 reads LQKENI. The V end lost 3 bases, the J end lost 7 bases, and 13 bases lay between the germline ends. The CDR3 region is CASSPEGGDNEQFF. CDR3 DNA: TGTGCCAGCTCACCGGAGGGGGGGGATAATGAGCAGTTCTTC. Supplemented by reference TRBV18 and TRBJ2-1, the full variable domain reads NAGVMQNPRHLVRRRGQEARLRCSPMKGHSHVYWYRQLPEEGLKFMVYLQKENIIDESGMPKERFSAEFPKEGPSILRIQQVVRGDSAAYFCASSPEGGDNEQFFGPGTRLTVL.

In this sample, this clonotype turned up many times. This chain links TRBV27 with TRBJ1-1; TRBD1 matches 8 bases. J lost 1 base, V lost 5 bases, and 9 bases had no gene match. The CDR3 is 16 residues long. CDR1 is MNHEY and CDR2 is SMNVEV in the germline V gene (reference sequence). Here the CDR3 reads CASSPDRDGRNTEAFF. CDR3 nucleotide sequence: TGTGCCAGCAGTCCGGACAGGGATGGGCGGAACACTGAAGCTTTCTTT.

Turning to this clonotype: A junction boundary mismatches the germline segment, possibly from a read error. The V call is TRBV6-5, the J call TRBJ1-2; D ambiguous. This CDR3 has 17 amino acids. Germline V gene lookup returns CDR1 MNHEY and CDR2 SVGAGI. The CDR3 sequence is CASSHSTASSTHYGYTF. CDR3 coding DNA: TGTGCCAGCAGTCACTCGACGGCCTCTAGCACCCACTATGGCTACACCTTC.

There are many counts of this clonotype. The chain joins TRBV7-3 to TRBJ2-1; a possible D gene is TRBD2 (5 bases). V was cut by 5 bases and J by 10 bases, with 12 bases left in between. Germline CDR1 and CDR2: SGHTA and FQGTGA. This CDR3 comprises 12 residues. CDR3 nucleotides: TGTGCCAGCAGCAGCTTAGAGGGCGAGCAGTTCTTC. Amino acids: CASSSLEGEQFF.

This clonotype occurred many times. The J gene is TRBJ2-5, the V gene TRBV6-1; D perhaps matches TRBD1 (6 bases). The ends were cut back, 5 bases at V and 5 bases at J, with 9 bases in the middle. The CDR3 totals 12 residues. Germline V gene lookup returns CDR1 MNHNS and CDR2 SASEGT. CDR3 in amino acids: CASSQGWETQYF. The CDR3 DNA sequence: TGTGCCAGCAGTCAGGGGTGGGAGACCCAGTACTTC.

The chain uses TRBV7-9 and TRBJ1-5; D remains unclear. CDR3 size: 14 residues. Germline V lookup: CDR1 SEHNR, CDR2 FQNEAQ (reference sequence). Between the trimmed V and J ends, which lost 5 bases and 0 bases, there was a span of 8 bases. The CDR3 sequence: CASSTEYSNQPQHF. The DNA for the CDR3 is TGTGCCAGCAGCACGGAATATAGCAATCAGCCCCAGCATTTT.

This chain links TRBV5-5 with TRBJ1-2; 10 bases fit TRBD1. V lost 5 bases and J lost 4; bases outside the gene matches: 8. CDR3 length: 15 amino acids. Germline CDR1 and CDR2: SGHKS and YYEKEE (reference sequence). Here the CDR3 reads CASSPWTGGFYGYTF. The CDR3, as DNA: TGTGCCAGCAGTCCCTGGACAGGGGGATTCTATGGCTACACCTTC.

Ten or more counts support this clonotype. The rearrangement joins TRBV12-3 or TRBV12-4 to TRBJ2-1, with 8 bases aligning to TRBD1. With V trimmed by 3 bases and J by 7 bases, 5 bases remained unmatched. There are 14 residues in the CDR3. CDR3: CASSFQGALNEQFF. CDR3 DNA: TGTGCCAGCAGTTTCCAGGGGGCGCTGAATGAGCAGTTCTTC.

The chain carries TRBV3-1 and TRBJ2-2; TRBD2 agrees at 10 bases. J was trimmed by 0 bases and V by 2 bases; bases with no gene match: 15. CDR1 is LGHDT, CDR2 YNNKEL, per germline (reference sequence). The CDR3 consists of 21 residues. The CDR3 loop is CASSQSWWSSGGSANTGELFF. CDR3 in DNA: TGTGCCAGCAGCCAATCGTGGTGGAGTAGCGGGGGGAGCGCGAACACCGGGGAGCTGTTTTTT.

Ten or more counts support this clonotype. The V and J genes are TRBV9 and TRBJ2-7; unclear D gene. Germline V gene sequence: CDR1 SGDLS, CDR2 YYNGEE. The CDR3 covers 15 residues. V lost 0 bases to trimming and J lost 2 bases, with 12 bases between them. The CDR3 sequence: CASSVGLGPPYEQYF. For the CDR3, the DNA is TGTGCCAGCAGCGTAGGCCTAGGGCCCCCCTACGAGCAGTACTTC.

Concerning this clonotype itself: Just one base apart from a much larger clone, this may be a read error. As DNA, the CDR3 is TGTGCTAGTGGTCCTAGCCTTAGCACAGATACGCAGTATTTT. Translation: CASGPSLSTDTQYF. The rearrangement links TRBV12-5 to TRBJ2-3; D possibly corresponds to TRBD2 (5 bases). Trimming stripped 5 bases from V and 0 bases from J, with 9 bases between. The CDR3 sequence is 14 residues long. Germline V lookup: CDR1 LGHNT, CDR2 FRNRAP.

This clonotype was detected only a few times. The J gene is TRBJ1-3, the V gene TRBV29-1; tentatively, D is TRBD1 (5 bases). Trimming took 4 bases from V and 4 from J, leaving 11 bases between them. The CDR3 is made up of 13 amino acids. The V gene's germline CDR1 is SQVTM and CDR2 ANQGSEA. The CDR3 protein is CSVGQSVGNTIYF. In DNA, the CDR3 is TGCAGCGTTGGACAGTCAGTCGGAAACACCATATATTTT.

This chain joins TRBV24-1 and TRBJ2-3; 7 bases are a match to TRBD2. Germline CDR1 and CDR2: KGHDR and SFDVKD. V dropped 3 bases and J dropped 1; count of bases not matched to a gene: 12. The CDR3 is 18 residues long. CDR3 residues: CATSDGPQGGVGTDTQYF. DNA for the CDR3: TGTGCCACCAGTGATGGCCCCCAGGGAGGGGTCGGCACAGATACGCAGTATTTT.

This clonotype turned up a few times. The chain is built from TRBV7-3 and TRBJ2-2; 8 bases fit TRBD2. CDR1 and CDR2 from the germline V gene are SGHTA and FQGTGA. This CDR3 has 17 amino acids. V was pared by 2 bases and J by 0 bases, with 5 bases of the junction left unmatched. CDR3 nucleotides: TGTGCCAGCAGCTTAGGAGGCGGGGGGCCGAACACCGGGGAGCTGTTTTTT. Translated, it gives CASSLGGGGPNTGELFF.

This clonotype was counted between two and nine times. The J gene is TRBJ1-2, the V gene TRBV10-2; no reliable D call. Germline CDR1 reads WSHSY; CDR2 reads SAAADI. The CDR3 length is 15 residues. Trimming took 1 base from V and 8 from J, leaving 17 bases between them. The CDR3 reads CASSELSSWARGYTF. CDR3 nucleotides: TGCGCCAGCAGTGAGTTATCCTCGTGGGCGAGAGGCTACACCTTC.

This clonotype was detected only a few times. CDR3 sequence (DNA): TGTGCCATCAGTGACCGGGACATCGGGATAGATACGCAGTATTTT. Translation gives CAISDRDIGIDTQYF. J is TRBJ2-3 and V is TRBV10-3, with a possible D match to TRBD1 (6 bases). This CDR3 has 15 residues. The V end was cut by 3 bases, the J end by 5 bases, with 15 bases between. CDR1 and CDR2 (germline): ENHRY, SYGVKD.

This clonotype came up a few times. J is TRBJ1-1 and V is TRBV10-3; D remains ambiguous. Trimming pared 7 bases from V and 1 base from J, leaving 10 bases between. The CDR3 covers 13 residues. The germline V gene has CDR1 ENHRY and CDR2 SYGVKD. Here the CDR3 DNA reads TGTGCCATCATGAGGGCGGAGAACACTGAAGCTTTCTTT. It specifies CAIMRAENTEAFF.

This clonotype was recorded at least ten times. The chain joins TRBV5-4 to TRBJ2-7; 9 bases line up with TRBD1. Germline trimming cut 7 bases from V and 3 bases from J; bases unmatched to any gene: 2. This CDR3 spans 12 amino acids. Germline-derived CDR1 and CDR2 are SGHNT and YYREEE (reference sequence). The CDR3 sequence is CASSDRGYEQYF. The CDR3 DNA reads as TGTGCCAGCTCGGACAGGGGCTACGAGCAGTACTTC.

This chain links TRBV7-9 with TRBJ2-5; either TRBD1 or TRBD2 may fit D (5 bases each). The CDR3 runs to 15 residues. Germline CDR1 is SEHNR and CDR2 is FQNEAQ (reference sequence). V shed 7 bases and J shed 2 bases, with 17 bases lying between them. The CDR3 loop is CASTSEGPYQETQYF. In nucleotides, the CDR3 is TGTGCCAGCACCTCAGAGGGACCATATCAAGAGACCCAGTACTTC.

In its sample, this clonotype was seen many times. This sequence joins TRBV3-1 and TRBJ2-2; D remains ambiguous. The V end lost 2 bases, the J end lost 4 bases, and 8 bases lay between the germline ends. The CDR3 runs to 14 residues. Per germline, CDR1 LGHDT and CDR2 YNNKEL (reference sequence). The CDR3 spells CASSQFLGTGELFF. CDR3 in DNA: TGTGCCAGCAGCCAATTCTTGGGCACCGGGGAGCTGTTTTTT.

This clonotype has a handful of counts. The CDR3 end shows no conserved phenylalanine or tryptophan, and so a read error is likely. The chain carries TRBV18 and TRBJ1-3, with TRBD1 as a possible D gene (6 bases). This CDR3 comprises 15 residues. V shed 6 bases and J shed 0 bases, with 12 bases lying between them. Germline V CDR1 and CDR2: KGHSH, LQKENI. The CDR3 region has the DNA TGTGCCAGCTCTTCGGGACACGGCTCTGGAAACACCATATATTCT. Its protein is CASSSGHGSGNTIYS.

The chain joins TRBV2 to TRBJ1-5, with 7 bases identical to TRBD1. This CDR3 contains 14 residues. Germline CDR1 reads SNHLY; CDR2 reads FYNNEI. The junction had 8 bases not matched to a gene; V was cut back by 11 bases and J by 1 base. The chain's CDR3 is CAVQGLSSNQPQHF. The CDR3 DNA follows: TGTGCCGTACAGGGGCTGTCGAGCAATCAGCCCCAGCATTTT.

Ten or more counts support this clonotype. This rearrangement joins TRBV6-1 to TRBJ1-2; D is unresolved. The V gene lost 0 bases and the J gene lost 6 bases, with 11 bases spanning the gap. Germline CDR1 is MNHNS and CDR2 is SASEGT. CDR3 length: 14 residues. CDR3 coding DNA: TGTGCCAGCAGTGAAGCCCCCAGGATCAATGGCTACACCTTC. Translating it yields CASSEAPRINGYTF.

This clonotype came up many times. The gene calls are TRBV6-2 or TRBV6-3 and TRBJ1-6, with 7 positions matching TRBD1. CDR3 length: 15 amino acids. Trimming removed 7 bases from V and 4 bases from J; junction bases left unmatched: 7. Looked up from germline, CDR1 is MNHEY and CDR2 is SVGEGT. This CDR3 reads CASTQRQGYNSPLHF. The CDR3 DNA reads as TGTGCCAGCACCCAGCGACAGGGTTATAATTCACCCCTCCACTTT.

The sample holds many counts of this clonotype. The gene calls are TRBV6-1 and TRBJ2-3; TRBD1 matches 8 bases. The CDR3 extends over 15 amino acids. Germline trimming cut 6 bases from V and 3 bases from J; bases unmatched to any gene: 8. From germline, CDR1 is MNHNS and CDR2 SASEGT. CDR3 DNA: TGTGCCAGCAGACTCGGGACAGGAGGAACAGATACGCAGTATTTT. It specifies CASRLGTGGTDTQYF.

Ten or more counts support this clonotype. The chain has TRBV5-1 and TRBJ1-1; 7 bases are a match to TRBD1. This CDR3 is built from 15 residues. V shed 0 bases, J shed 4 bases, and the junction held 6 bases outside the gene matches. Germline V gene sequence: CDR1 SGHRS, CDR2 YFSETQ. The CDR3 here is CASSLGQGSLTEAFF. CDR3 DNA: TGCGCCAGCAGCTTGGGACAGGGCAGTCTCACTGAAGCTTTCTTT.